This T cell receptor beta chain was sequenced in a study of T cells and Merkel cell carcinoma outcomes. Germline V gene lookup returns CDR1 DFQATT and CDR2 SNEGSKA (reference sequence). This CDR3 region has 11 residues. Trimming took 6 bases from V and 6 from J, leaving 12 bases between them. Sequencing was performed with immunoSEQ multiplex PCR; in TCRdb, only in-frame clones are kept and a portion is missing. The sample includes 9,500 to 15,000 clones, around 95% of them seen just once. Sequencing was performed on tumor tissue from Merkel cell carcinoma. The clonotype originates from a human donor with Merkel cell carcinoma. The chain is built from TRBV20-1 and TRBJ2-7; D perhaps matches TRBD1 (5 bases). The CDR3 sequence is CSAPEGVEQYF. In DNA form, the CDR3 reads TGCAGTGCGCCGGAAGGGGTCGAGCAGTACTTC.